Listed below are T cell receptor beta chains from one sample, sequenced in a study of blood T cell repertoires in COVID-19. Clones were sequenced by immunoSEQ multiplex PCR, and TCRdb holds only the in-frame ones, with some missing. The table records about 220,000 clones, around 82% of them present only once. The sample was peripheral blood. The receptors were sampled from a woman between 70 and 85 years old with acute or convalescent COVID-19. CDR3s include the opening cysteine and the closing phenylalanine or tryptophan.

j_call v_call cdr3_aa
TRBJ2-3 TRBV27 CASSPPTPPDTQYF
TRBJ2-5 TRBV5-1 CASRGTSGGYQETQYF
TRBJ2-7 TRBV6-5 CASAQVGGSYEQYF
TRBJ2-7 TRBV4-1 CASSQPGQGGYEQYF
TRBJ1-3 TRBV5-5 CASEPGSYSGNTIYF
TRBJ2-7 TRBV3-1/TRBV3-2 CASSQGGWGVSRGEQYF
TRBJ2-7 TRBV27 CASRTGTGASSYEQYF
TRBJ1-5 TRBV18 CASSPTPVSNQPQHF
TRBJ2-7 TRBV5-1 CASSISVRVREQYF
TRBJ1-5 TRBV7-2 CASTRREGNQPQHF
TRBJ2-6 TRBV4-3 CASSLRSGANVLTF
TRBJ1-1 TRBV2 CASNGFSNTEAFF
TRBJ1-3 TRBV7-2 CASSSRTGLGNTIYF
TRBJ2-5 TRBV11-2 CASSPAGETQYF
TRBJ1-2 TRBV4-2 CASSQDWAESGYTF
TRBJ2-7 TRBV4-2 CASSQEGTSYEQYF
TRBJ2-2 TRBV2 CASSLIRTGELFF
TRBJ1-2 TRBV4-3 CASSQDPRGQGGYTF
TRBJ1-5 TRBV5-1 CASSSSGDQPQHF
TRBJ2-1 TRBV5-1 CASSWGQGTYNEQFF
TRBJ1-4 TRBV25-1 CASSESGSGEKLFF
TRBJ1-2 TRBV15 CATSRGSREGYTF
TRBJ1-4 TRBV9 CASSVGTANEKLFF
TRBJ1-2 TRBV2 CASTTSDVIFTNYGYTF
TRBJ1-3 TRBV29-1 CSVVTYSGNTIYF
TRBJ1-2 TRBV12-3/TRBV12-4 CASSLDDRATTF